Listed below are T cell receptor beta chains from one sample, sequenced in a study of blood T cell repertoires in COVID-19. TCRdb's copy holds only in-frame clones and misses some; the assay was immunoSEQ multiplex PCR. Of about 250,000 clones in the sample, around 87% are singletons; the top ten hold about 1.5%. Sequencing was done on a sample of PBMCs or T cells enriched from blood (not recorded which). These receptor sequences come from a woman aged 45-65 years who had recovered from COVID-19. CDR3s include the opening cysteine and the closing phenylalanine or tryptophan. A D gene is named only where the DNA matches it firmly. Some rows mark clone size as missing; the rest say once, few, many or name a class of expanded clone.

d_gene: TRBD1
j_gene: TRBJ2-7
v_gene: TRBV11-2
abundance: -
CDR3aa: CASSFRTGQSGEQYF
CDR3nt: TGTGCCAGCAGCTTCAGGACAGGCCAATCGGGCGAGCAGTACTTC

d_gene: TRBD1
j_gene: TRBJ2-7
v_gene: TRBV28
abundance: few
CDR3aa: CASSNLSGTGVNYEQYF
CDR3nt: TGTGCCAGCAGTAACCTAAGTGGGACAGGGGTCAACTACGAGCAGTACTTC

d_gene: TRBD2
j_gene: TRBJ2-5
v_gene: TRBV28
abundance: once
CDR3aa: CASSLWTSGRGGQETQYF
CDR3nt: TGTGCCAGCAGTTTATGGACTAGCGGGAGGGGGGGGCAAGAGACCCAGTACTTC

d_gene: TRBD1
j_gene: TRBJ1-1
v_gene: TRBV18
abundance: -
CDR3aa: CASSPTGWNTEAFF
CDR3nt: TGTGCCAGCTCGCCGACAGGGTGGAACACTGAAGCTTTCTTT

d_gene: -
j_gene: TRBJ1-3
v_gene: TRBV5-6
abundance: once
CDR3aa: CASSLVTGTGNTIYF
CDR3nt: TGTGCCAGCAGCTTGGTGACCGGGACTGGAAACACCATATATTTT

d_gene: TRBD1
j_gene: TRBJ1-6
v_gene: TRBV27
abundance: -
CDR3aa: CASSLDRGPDSPLHF
CDR3nt: TGTGCCAGCAGTTTAGACAGGGGGCCGGATTCACCCCTCCACTTT

d_gene: -
j_gene: TRBJ2-3
v_gene: TRBV1
abundance: -
CDR3aa: CTSSQVKTSGRSTDTQYF
CDR3nt: TGCACCAGCAGCCAAGTAAAGACTAGCGGGAGGAGCACAGATACGCAGTATTTT

d_gene: TRBD1
j_gene: TRBJ2-1
v_gene: TRBV11-1
abundance: -
CDR3aa: CASSLDGTGGNEQFF
CDR3nt: TGTGCCAGCAGCTTAGATGGGACAGGGGGCAATGAGCAGTTCTTC

d_gene: TRBD1
j_gene: TRBJ1-2
v_gene: TRBV2
abundance: -
CDR3aa: CASSQIGGSGYGYTF
CDR3nt: TGTGCCAGCAGTCAGATAGGGGGCAGCGGCTATGGCTACACCTTC

d_gene: -
j_gene: TRBJ1-1
v_gene: TRBV5-4
abundance: -
CDR3aa: CASSLVQDDEAFF
CDR3nt: TGTGCCAGCAGCTTGGTGCAGGATGATGAAGCTTTCTTT

d_gene: -
j_gene: TRBJ2-6
v_gene: TRBV2
abundance: -
CDR3aa: CASSEHSSGANVLTF
CDR3nt: TGTGCCAGCAGTGAACATTCCTCTGGGGCCAACGTCCTGACTTTC

d_gene: -
j_gene: TRBJ1-1
v_gene: TRBV5-1
abundance: -
CDR3aa: CASSLVSVDTEAFF
CDR3nt: TGCGCCAGCAGCTTGGTGTCAGTTGACACTGAAGCTTTCTTT

d_gene: -
j_gene: TRBJ1-6
v_gene: TRBV6-6
abundance: -
CDR3aa: CASSSGSSYNSPLHF
CDR3nt: TGTGCCAGCAGCTCGGGGAGTTCCTATAATTCACCCCTCCACTTT

d_gene: -
j_gene: TRBJ1-5
v_gene: TRBV9
abundance: -
CDR3aa: CASSVGTDNQPQHF
CDR3nt: TGTGCCAGCAGCGTAGGCACTGACAATCAGCCCCAGCATTTT

d_gene: TRBD2
j_gene: TRBJ2-3
v_gene: TRBV5-8
abundance: -
CDR3aa: CASSPPLRGAGVPDTQYF
CDR3nt: TGTGCCAGCAGCCCGCCCCTCCGGGGAGCGGGAGTTCCAGATACGCAGTATTTT